The 8 T cell receptor beta chains presented below share a single source sample, sequenced in a study of T cells in Graves' hyperthyroidism and ophthalmopathy. RNA transcripts were the template for amplifying TCR beta CDR3 regions. HTBI primers were employed in a first-round RT-PCR of the TCR CDR3. TCRdb reanalysed the multiplex PCR reads using MiXCR and keeps one entry per CDR3 protein. Of roughly 710,000 distinct CDR3 sequences listed, 30% to 40% were seen once; the top ten hold 30% to 40%. The sequencing input was blood. These receptors originate from a woman in her thirties or forties with Graves' hyperthyroidism.

The rearrangement joins TRBV5-1 to TRBJ1-1; D is undetermined. The V end lost 6 bases, the J end lost 4 bases, and 16 bases lay between the germline ends. The CDR3 contains 14 residues. The germline V gene encodes CDR1 SGHRS and CDR2 YFSETQ. The CDR3: CASMIRPGPTEAFF. CDR3 DNA: TGCGCCAGCATGATTCGCCCCGGACCCACTGAAGCTTTCTTT.

The rearrangement uses TRBV25-1 and TRBJ1-3; no reliable D call. CDR3 length: 15 residues. In germline, CDR1 is MGHDK, CDR2 SYGVNS. Trimming left V 8 bases short and J 0 bases short, with 14 bases between. CDR3 sequence (DNA): TGTGCCAGCTCACCAGCCACAAGCTCTGGAAACACCATATATTTT. It encodes CASSPATSSGNTIYF. Based on the CDR3 plus reference TRBV25-1 and TRBJ1-3, the full variable domain is EADIYQTPRYLVIGTGKKITLECSQTMGHDKMYWYQQDPGMELHLIHYSYGVNSTEKGDLSSESTVSRIRTEHFPLTLESARPSHTSQYLCASSPATSSGNTIYFGEGSWLTVV.

The rearrangement joins TRBV7-9 to TRBJ2-5; no clear D. Trimming took off 1 base at V and 2 bases at J, with 14 bases between the two ends. The length of the CDR3 is 16 residues. Germline CDR1 and CDR2: SEHNR and FQNEAQ (reference sequence). The CDR3 is CASSLEGSSPQETQYF. CDR3 coding DNA: TGTGCCAGCAGCTTAGAGGGTTCTTCACCGCAAGAGACCCAGTACTTC.

The chain links TRBV7-9 to TRBJ1-1; no clear D. From germline, CDR1 is SEHNR and CDR2 FQNEAQ (reference sequence). The CDR3 length is 15 residues. V shed 5 bases and J shed 4 bases, with 17 bases lying between them. This CDR3 is CASSPREGWSTEAFF. The DNA of the CDR3 is TGTGCCAGCAGCCCGCGGGAGGGTTGGAGCACTGAAGCTTTCTTT. Using reference TRBV7-9 and TRBJ1-1 for the parts outside the CDR3, the full variable domain is DTGVSQNPRHKITKRGQNVTFRCDPISEHNRLYWYRQTLGQGPEFLTYFQNEAQLEKSRLLSDRFSAERPKGSFSTLEIQRTEQGDSAMYLCASSPREGWSTEAFFGQGTRLTVV.

The V and J genes are TRBV6-5 and TRBJ2-5; 8 positions agree with TRBD2. V trimming: 2 bases; J trimming: 5 bases; junction bases outside the gene matches: 4. The germline gives CDR1 MNHEY, CDR2 SVGAGI. This CDR3 contains 14 residues. As DNA, the CDR3 is TGTGCCAGCAGTTACCGGGGGGGCGCGGAGACCCAGTACTTC. Its translation: CASSYRGGAETQYF.

This rearrangement joins TRBV13 to TRBJ2-6; D assignment may be TRBD1 or TRBD2 (5 bases each). CDR1 and CDR2 from the germline V gene are PRHDT and FYEKMQ (reference sequence). This CDR3 is built from 17 residues. V gave up 2 bases and J gave up 1 base, with 12 bases separating them. The CDR3 loop reads CASSLLPWGSGANVLTF. CDR3 DNA: TGTGCCAGCAGCTTACTCCCCTGGGGGTCTGGGGCCAACGTCCTGACTTTC.

In this sample, this clonotype turned up many times. In DNA form, the CDR3 reads TGTGCCACCAGCAAGAGGGGAGCGGGGTATGGCTACACCTTC. Amino acid sequence: CATSKRGAGYGYTF. V and J are TRBV15 and TRBJ1-2; D perhaps matches TRBD1 (5 bases). Trimming took 4 bases from V and 5 from J, leaving 14 bases between them. Germline CDR1 is LNHNV and CDR2 is YYDKDF (reference sequence). This CDR3 has 14 amino acids.

Comment on this clonotype: Being one base from a much bigger clone, this may be a read error. CDR3 bases: TGCAGTGCCATTAGTCATGGCTACACCTTC. Amino acid sequence: CSAISHGYTF. The chain carries TRBV20-1 and TRBJ1-2; D not certain. V lost 6 bases, J lost 6 bases, and 8 bases lay in between. The CDR3 length is 10 residues. Per germline, CDR1 DFQATT and CDR2 SNEGSKA (reference sequence).